The present entry profiles one T cell receptor (beta chain) with its context. The antigen is undetermined. The CDR3 sequence is 14 residues long. V lost 3 bases to trimming and J lost 5 bases, with 17 bases between them. The germline V gene encodes CDR1 DFQATT and CDR2 SNEGSKA (reference sequence). These data belong to a study of T cell responses to AZD1222 COVID-19 vaccine. Overall study results and limits: Clonal diversity may have been underestimated in mostly white British donors. When two AZD1222 doses had been given, Spike-specific TCR breadth and depth rose. Regions 160-218 and 743-854 held dominance among vaccine-associated CD4 TCRs, which spanned spike. Variant regions that are unmutated are reportedly the target of nearly half of spike-specific TCRs.

Profiled with immunoSEQ multiplex PCR; TCRdb holds only in-frame clones, not every one. The profile covers roughly 99,000 clones, with under 95% appearing a single time and under 25% taken by the ten largest. This chain uses TRBV20-1 with TRBJ2-7, with D maybe TRBD1 (5 bases). This specimen consisted of peripheral blood, obtained on day 0 of AZD1222 vaccination. The sequence came from an adult in good health. As DNA, the CDR3 is TGCAGTGCTAGTATCGTCCGCAGGGTAAACGAGCAGTACTTC. This gives the protein CSASIVRRVNEQYF.